The 26 T cell receptor beta chains listed next were all sequenced from one sample in a study of blood T cell repertoires in COVID-19. Some clones are missing from TCRdb's copy, which holds only in-frame ones; the method was immunoSEQ multiplex PCR. The table records about 300,000 clones, 90% of them present only once. Sequenced: peripheral blood. Receptors originate from a woman aged 45-65 years with COVID-19, enrolled during active disease.

The V and J genes are TRBV15 and TRBJ1-2; D ambiguous. V was cut by 2 bases and J by 8 bases, with 12 bases left in between. The CDR3 spans 13 residues. Germline loops: CDR1 LNHNV, CDR2 YYDKDF (reference sequence). CDR3 nucleotides: TGTGCCACCAGCAGAACAAGTGCTCAGGGCTACACCTTC. As protein: CATSRTSAQGYTF.

A note on this clone: The same CDR3 arises from other DNA sequences in this sample as well. The chain recombines TRBV7-2 with TRBJ1-1; 8 bases map to TRBD1. The CDR3 runs to 14 residues. The germline CDR1 and CDR2 sequences are SGHTA and FQGNSA. The V segment lost 4 bases and the J segment 5 bases; nucleotides outside the gene matches: 6. The CDR3 DNA reads TGTGCCAGCAGCTCCAGACAGGGGAGAACTGAAGCTTTCTTT. Translation gives CASSSRQGRTEAFF. The full variable domain, with the rest looked up from reference TRBV7-2 and TRBJ1-1, is GAGVSQSPSNKVTEKGKDVELRCDPISGHTALYWYRQSLGQGLEFLIYFQGNSAPDKSGLPSDRFSAERTGGSVSTLTIQRTQQEDSAVYLCASSSRQGRTEAFFGQGTRLTVV.

The chain has TRBV7-2 and TRBJ1-1; D is unclear. CDR3 size: 15 residues. Trimming cost V 1 base and J 2 bases, with 11 bases left between them. Germline CDR1 SGHTA, CDR2 FQGNSA. DNA of the CDR3: TGTGCCAGCAGCTTAGTTAGCACGACCAACACTGAAGCTTTCTTT. This sequence encodes CASSLVSTTNTEAFF.

V gene TRBV7-6 combines with J gene TRBJ2-5; 16 bases fit TRBD2. The CDR3 runs to 18 residues. The trim removed 5 bases at V and 2 bases at J, leaving 8 bases unmatched. Germline V gene sequence: CDR1 SGHVS, CDR2 FNYEAQ. CDR3 nucleotides: TGTGCCAGCAGCGCCGGGACTAGCGGGAGGGCCACTCAAGAGACCCAGTACTTC. It translates to CASSAGTSGRATQETQYF.

CDR3 sequence reads: CASSLGSGSYEQYF. CDR3 nucleotides: TGCGCCAGCAGCTTGGGTAGCGGGAGTTACGAGCAGTACTTC. The chain joins TRBV5-1 to TRBJ2-7, with 9 bases identical to TRBD2. V dropped 0 bases and J dropped 4; count of bases not matched to a gene: 2. Germline V CDR1 and CDR2: SGHRS, YFSETQ. The CDR3 spans 14 residues.

The rearrangement uses TRBV2 and TRBJ2-5; TRBD2 might be the D (6 bases). From germline, CDR1 is SNHLY and CDR2 FYNNEI. The V and J ends lost 5 bases and 0 bases respectively, with 13 bases between them. The CDR3 runs to 15 residues. CDR3 sequence (DNA): TGTGCCAGCAGTAATAGCGGAATGCACCAAGAGACCCAGTACTTC. Protein product: CASSNSGMHQETQYF.

By share of the sample, this clone is medium-sized. The CDR3 coding sequence is TGTGCCAGCAGCCGTCGACAGGGTGGTGAAAAACTGTTTTTT. As protein: CASSRRQGGEKLFF. This chain connects TRBV6-2 or TRBV6-3 to TRBJ1-4, with 7 positions matching TRBD1. The CDR3 length is 14 residues. Trimming took 6 bases from V and 7 from J; bases not matched to a gene: 8. CDR1 and CDR2 from the germline V gene are MNHEY and SVGEGT.

The chain has TRBV5-1 and TRBJ2-7; perhaps TRBD1 as D (6 bases). The CDR3 extends over 14 amino acids. Germline lookup yields CDR1 SGHRS and CDR2 YFSETQ. The V and J ends lost 5 bases and 2 bases respectively, with 14 bases between them. In DNA form, the CDR3 reads TGCGCCAGCAGAAAGGACAGCGGTCCCTACGAGCAGTACTTC. Amino acids: CASRKDSGPYEQYF.

This rearrangement joins TRBV18 to TRBJ2-1; TRBD2 matches at 9 bases. J gave up 2 bases and V 5 bases, and 4 bases lay outside the gene matches. The CDR3 extends over 15 amino acids. Germline assignment: CDR1 KGHSH and CDR2 LQKENI. The CDR3 nucleotides read TGTGCCAGCTCATCGACTAGCGGAACCTACAATGAGCAGTTCTTC. Residues: CASSSTSGTYNEQFF.

The CDR3 bases are TGTGCCAGCAGTGACTCTCGGGAGGGGGGCAATGAGCAGTTCTTC. It encodes CASSDSREGGNEQFF. The chain recombines TRBV6-4 with TRBJ2-1; 8 nucleotides align to TRBD2. This CDR3 has 15 amino acids. Germline-derived CDR1 and CDR2 are MRHNA and SNTAGT. J gave up 6 bases and V 0 bases, and 4 bases lay outside the gene matches.

V is TRBV2 and J is TRBJ1-2, with 9 bases identical to TRBD1. Germline V gene lookup returns CDR1 SNHLY and CDR2 FYNNEI. This CDR3 has 12 amino acids. Losses at the gene ends were 7 bases for V and 8 bases for J; bases not matched to a gene: 5. CDR3 sequence: CASIGTGRGYTF. The CDR3 DNA reads as TGTGCCAGCATCGGGACAGGGCGAGGCTACACCTTC.

This clone has a handful of counts. CDR3 region: CATSRAGSEAFF. CDR3 nucleotide sequence: TGTGCCACCAGCAGAGCGGGTTCTGAAGCTTTCTTT. The J gene is TRBJ1-1, the V gene TRBV15; D ambiguous. There are 12 residues in the CDR3. The germline V and J ends were trimmed by 1 base and 6 bases, with 6 bases remaining between them. Germline assignment: CDR1 LNHNV and CDR2 YYDKDF (reference sequence).

Note on this clone: Different DNA sequences within this sample yield the same CDR3. The V gene is TRBV5-1, the J gene TRBJ2-1; D gene uncertain. This CDR3 is built from 12 residues. Per the germline V gene, CDR1 is SGHRS and CDR2 is YFSETQ. V was shortened by 1 base and J by 6 bases, with 5 bases between the two germline ends. CDR3 coding DNA: TGCGCCAGCAGCTTGCCAGGCAATGAGCAGTTCTTC. Translation: CASSLPGNEQFF. Filled out from reference TRBV5-1 and TRBJ2-1, the complete variable domain reads KAGVTQTPRYLIKTRGQQVTLSCSPISGHRSVSWYQQTPGQGLQFLFEYFSETQRNKGNFPGRFSGRQFSNSRSEMNVSTLELGDSALYLCASSLPGNEQFFGPGTRLTVL.

V gene TRBV29-1 combines with J gene TRBJ2-7; a weak D match, TRBD1 (7 bases). V lost 5 bases to trimming and J lost 0 bases, with 17 bases between them. CDR1 is SQVTM and CDR2 is ANQGSEA in the germline V gene. The CDR3 is made up of 15 amino acids. This chain's CDR3 is CSVKGGQHSSYEQYF. The CDR3 nucleotides are TGCAGCGTTAAGGGGGGACAGCACAGCTCCTACGAGCAGTACTTC.

The chain uses TRBV4-1 and TRBJ1-6; TRBD1 is a possible D gene (5 bases). This CDR3 has 17 residues. The germline V gene encodes CDR1 MGHRA and CDR2 YSYEKL. Trimming removed 4 bases from V and 3 bases from J, with 16 bases in between. CDR3 coding DNA: TGCGCCAGCAGCCTGGGACTCCGAGACCGCTATAATTCACCCCTCCACTTT. Protein product: CASSLGLRDRYNSPLHF.

This sequence joins TRBV4-2 and TRBJ2-1; possibly TRBD1 for D (5 bases). Germline CDR1 reads LGHNA; CDR2 reads YNFKEQ. The V end lost 3 bases, the J end lost 1 base, and 16 bases lay between the germline ends. This CDR3 contains 17 residues. DNA for the CDR3: TGTGCCAGCAGCCAGGGGCCCAGCGTATCGTCCTACAATGAGCAGTTCTTC. Protein: CASSQGPSVSSYNEQFF.

This chain uses TRBV3-1 (or the pseudogene TRBV3-2) with TRBJ2-5; D not resolved. CDR1 and CDR2 (germline): LGHDT, YNNKEL (reference sequence). Trimming took off 0 bases at V and 2 bases at J, with 13 bases between the two ends. CDR3 length: 16 amino acids. The CDR3 sequence is CASSQEVNTRQETQYF. The CDR3 DNA is TGTGCCAGCAGCCAAGAAGTGAATACGAGACAAGAGACCCAGTACTTC.

The chain uses TRBV10-2 and TRBJ1-1; D remains ambiguous. This CDR3 is built from 14 residues. Germline lookup yields CDR1 WSHSY and CDR2 SAAADI. The V end lost 0 bases, the J end lost 10 bases, and 15 bases lay between the germline ends. This CDR3 is CASSESPLAVRAFF. The CDR3 nucleotides are TGCGCCAGCAGTGAGTCGCCCCTAGCGGTTCGAGCTTTCTTT.

J is TRBJ2-1 and V is TRBV7-3; TRBD2 agrees at 8 bases. Trimming took 4 bases from V and 4 from J; bases not matched to a gene: 15. Germline CDR1 and CDR2: SGHTA and FQGTGA. The CDR3 covers 18 residues. The DNA of the CDR3 is TGTGCCAGCAGCTCCGGAGGGGGGGCGGGAGGACATTACAATGAGCAGTTCTTC. The encoded protein is CASSSGGGAGGHYNEQFF.

The V call is TRBV14, the J call TRBJ2-7; 8 bases align to TRBD2. J was trimmed by 0 bases and V by 5 bases; bases with no gene match: 9. The CDR3 contains 16 residues. Looked up from germline, CDR1 is SGHDN and CDR2 is FVKESK. The DNA of the CDR3 is TGTGCCAGCAGCTTAAGTACTAGCGGAAACTCCTACGAGCAGTACTTC. Its translation is CASSLSTSGNSYEQYF.

This chain joins TRBV7-9 and TRBJ2-7; D uncertain. Germline V CDR1 and CDR2: SEHNR, FQNEAQ (reference sequence). CDR3 length: 12 amino acids. V was cut by 5 bases and J by 12 bases, with 17 bases left in between. The CDR3 reads CASSPYEVALYF. In DNA form, the CDR3 reads TGTGCCAGCAGCCCCTATGAGGTGGCGTTGTACTTC.

The genes are TRBV9 and TRBJ2-2, with 9 bases lining up with TRBD2. CDR1 and CDR2 from the germline V gene are SGDLS and YYNGEE. Unmatched junction bases numbered 12, after V lost 0 bases and J lost 6 bases. The CDR3 is made up of 18 amino acids. The DNA of the CDR3 is TGTGCCAGCAGCGTAGTTGCTAGCGGGAAGGCTTTTGCCGGGGAGCTGTTTTTT. Translating it yields CASSVVASGKAFAGELFF.

V and J are TRBV5-1 and TRBJ2-1; D is unresolved. Trimming stripped 0 bases from V and 7 bases from J, with 11 bases between. CDR1 is SGHRS, CDR2 YFSETQ, per germline. The CDR3 has 14 residues. CDR3 protein: CASSLVSGVNEQFF. DNA of the CDR3: TGCGCCAGCAGCTTGGTTTCGGGTGTGAATGAGCAGTTCTTC.

The chain is built from TRBV19 and TRBJ1-6; D unresolved. Germline lookup yields CDR1 LNHDA and CDR2 SQIVND (reference sequence). V was cut by 6 bases and J by 0 bases, with 9 bases left in between. CDR3 length: 15 residues. The CDR3 bases are TGTGCCAGTAGGGAGACGAGCTCCTATAATTCACCCCTCCACTTT. Its protein product is CASRETSSYNSPLHF.

This clone has just a few counts. The chain combines TRBV4-1 with TRBJ2-2, with 9 bases lining up with TRBD1. The germline CDR1 and CDR2 sequences are MGHRA and YSYEKL. V trimming: 4 bases; J trimming: 4 bases; junction bases outside the gene matches: 7. CDR3 length: 16 amino acids. In DNA form, the CDR3 reads TGCGCCAGCAGCCTCACAGGGGGCTTAACCACCGGGGAGCTGTTTTTT. Protein sequence: CASSLTGGLTTGELFF.

The chain recombines TRBV19 with TRBJ2-7, with D possibly matching TRBD1 (5 bases). CDR1 is LNHDA, CDR2 SQIVND, per germline (reference sequence). The CDR3 runs to 12 residues. V was trimmed by 9 bases and J by 5 bases, leaving 14 bases between them. The CDR3 reads CASRQSPHEQYF. DNA for the CDR3: TGTGCCAGCAGACAGTCCCCTCACGAGCAGTACTTC.